The 2 T cell receptor beta chains below all came from one sample that was sequenced in a study of blood T cell repertoires in COVID-19. Profiled with immunoSEQ multiplex PCR; TCRdb holds only in-frame clones, not every one. The sample holds about 230,000 clones, approximately 90% seen once. The sample consisted of peripheral blood. The receptors here all came from a woman between 18 and 29 years old who had recovered from COVID-19.

This clone was detected a few times. This chain uses TRBV4-2 with TRBJ2-7; 9 bases map to TRBD2. V trimming: 0 bases; J trimming: 4 bases; junction bases outside the gene matches: 10. In germline, CDR1 is LGHNA, CDR2 YNFKEQ. The CDR3 spans 17 residues. CDR3 region: CASSQESVAGVVYEQYF. CDR3 DNA: TGTGCCAGCAGCCAAGAGTCGGTAGCGGGAGTAGTATACGAGCAGTACTTC.

This clone came up a few times. This sequence joins TRBV5-1 and TRBJ2-1, with 14 bases fitting TRBD2. This CDR3 spans 17 amino acids. V trimming: 0 bases; J trimming: 7 bases; junction bases outside the gene matches: 6. The germline V gene has CDR1 SGHRS and CDR2 YFSETQ. This CDR3 is CASSLGGLAGVENEQFF. Here the CDR3 DNA reads TGCGCCAGCAGCTTGGGGGGACTAGCGGGAGTGGAGAATGAGCAGTTCTTC.